This TCR beta chain was observed in a study of shared clonotypes between healthy human individuals. Study-level points and caveats: On the whole, naive subsets had larger estimated richness than memory subsets had. All-four-donor shared clonotypes had higher generation probabilities than non-shared clonotypes did. Shared across a few donors were around 5% of the naive CD4 clonotypes. The authors sampled blood alone, and tissue repertoires likely differ.

The method was immunoSEQ multiplex PCR; TCRdb's version includes in-frame clones alone and lacks a portion of them. This table has about 2.1 million clones, just under 95% appearing once. Germline V gene data show CDR1 as SGHNT and CDR2 as YENEEA. The V end lost 4 bases, the J end lost 1 base, and 10 bases lay between the germline ends. This CDR3 comprises 15 residues. CD8 cells classed as naive were CD45RO-negative and positively selected for CCR7, excluding terminally differentiated effector memory CD45RA+ cells. As for this clone: No antigen is known for it.

The rearrangement links TRBV11-3 to TRBJ2-2, with D possibly being TRBD1 or TRBD2 (5 bases each). This sequence was found in a man aged 18 to 35 in good health. Some clones in this sample may be carry-over from other donors' samples. The sample was naive CD8+ T cells from PBMCs. The DNA of the CDR3 is TGTGCCAGCAGCTCCGGGGCAGGGAACACCGGGGAGCTGTTTTTT. Its protein product is CASSSGAGNTGELFF.